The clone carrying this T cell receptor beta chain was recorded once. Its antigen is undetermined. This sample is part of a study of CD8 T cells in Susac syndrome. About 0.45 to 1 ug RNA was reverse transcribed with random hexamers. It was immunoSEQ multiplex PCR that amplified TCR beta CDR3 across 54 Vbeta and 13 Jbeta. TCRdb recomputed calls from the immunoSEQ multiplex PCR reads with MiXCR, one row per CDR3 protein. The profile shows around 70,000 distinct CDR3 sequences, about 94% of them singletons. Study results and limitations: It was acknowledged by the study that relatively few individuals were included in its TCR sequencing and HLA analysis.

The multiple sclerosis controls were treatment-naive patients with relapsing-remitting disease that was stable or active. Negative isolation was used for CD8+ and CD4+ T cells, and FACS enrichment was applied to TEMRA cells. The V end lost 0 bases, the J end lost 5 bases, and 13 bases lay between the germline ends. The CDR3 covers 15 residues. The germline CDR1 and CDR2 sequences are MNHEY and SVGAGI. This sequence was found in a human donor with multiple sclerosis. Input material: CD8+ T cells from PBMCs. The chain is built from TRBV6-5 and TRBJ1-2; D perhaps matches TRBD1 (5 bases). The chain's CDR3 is CASSYSVGAQYGYTF. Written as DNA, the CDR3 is TGTGCCAGCAGTTACTCTGTCGGGGCCCAGTATGGCTACACCTTC.